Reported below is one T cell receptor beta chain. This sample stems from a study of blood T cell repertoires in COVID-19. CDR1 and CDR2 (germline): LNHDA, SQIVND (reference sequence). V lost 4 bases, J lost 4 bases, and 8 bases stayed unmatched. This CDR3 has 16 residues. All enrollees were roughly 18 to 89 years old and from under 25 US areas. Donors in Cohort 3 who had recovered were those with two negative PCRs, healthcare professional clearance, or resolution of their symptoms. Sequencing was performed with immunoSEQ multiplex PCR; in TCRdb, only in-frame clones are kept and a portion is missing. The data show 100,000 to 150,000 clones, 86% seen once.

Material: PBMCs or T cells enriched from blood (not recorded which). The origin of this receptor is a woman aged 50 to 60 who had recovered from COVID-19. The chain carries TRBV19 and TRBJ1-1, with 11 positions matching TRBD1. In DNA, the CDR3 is TGTGCCAGTAGTAGGCGGACAGGGGGCAGGAGCACTGAAGCTTTCTTT. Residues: CASSRRTGGRSTEAFF.